The 5 T cell receptor beta chains in this list originate from one sample, sequenced in a study of radiotherapy plus CTLA-4 blockade in lung cancer. Assay: immunoSEQ multiplex PCR; the TCRdb copy retains only in-frame clones and omits some. The sample consists of 71,000 or so clones, around 84% of them appearing once. Sequenced here: peripheral blood, sampled from a patient treated with radiotherapy plus ipilimumab. The receptors come from a human donor with non-small cell lung cancer who had stable disease on radiotherapy plus ipilimumab.

J is TRBJ2-7 and V is TRBV7-9; no reliable D call. This CDR3 spans 14 amino acids. Germline V gene sequence: CDR1 SEHNR, CDR2 FQNEAQ (reference sequence). The V end was cut by 4 bases, the J end by 0 bases, with 10 bases between. Here the CDR3 DNA reads TGTGCCAGCAGCTCCGGGTCCCACTCCTACGAGCAGTACTTC. Translation gives CASSSGSHSYEQYF.

CDR3 amino acids: CASSLKGQGLGQFF. The CDR3 region has the DNA TGTGCCAGCAGCTTAAAGGGACAGGGTCTTGGGCAGTTCTTC. This chain uses TRBV11-2 with TRBJ2-1, with 9 bases lining up with TRBD1. Looked up from germline, CDR1 is SGHAT and CDR2 is FQNNGV. The CDR3 spans 14 residues. Trimming cost V 2 bases and J 12 bases; bases outside gene matches: 8.

The CDR3 region has the DNA TGTGCCAGCACCCCCGGGACAGTGAATTCACCCCTCCACTTT. It is translated as CASTPGTVNSPLHF. The chain carries TRBV11-2 and TRBJ1-6; 7 positions agree with TRBD1. This CDR3 is built from 14 residues. Per germline, CDR1 SGHAT and CDR2 FQNNGV. The V and J ends lost 7 bases and 7 bases, in that order; junction bases with no gene match: 7.

This clone showed up just a few times. The chain carries TRBV19 and TRBJ2-1, with 9 positions matching TRBD2. Germline V gene lookup returns CDR1 LNHDA and CDR2 SQIVND (reference sequence). The CDR3 has 17 residues. The J segment lost 6 bases and the V segment lost 6 bases, leaving 15 bases of the junction unmatched. This CDR3 is CASSQGRLAGGPNEQFF. The CDR3 DNA follows: TGTGCCAGTAGCCAGGGGAGACTGGCGGGAGGGCCCAATGAGCAGTTCTTC.

The J gene is TRBJ2-7, the V gene TRBV5-4; D unresolved. V lost 0 bases, J lost 6 bases, and 10 bases lay in between. Per the germline V gene, CDR1 is SGHNT and CDR2 is YYREEE (reference sequence). The CDR3 extends over 13 amino acids. The CDR3 sequence: CASSLVGLREQYF. CDR3 DNA: TGTGCCAGCAGCTTGGTCGGCTTACGCGAGCAGTACTTC.